One sample yielded the 9 T cell receptor beta chains listed below, sequenced in a study of CD8+ T cells in alopecia areata (dated by TCRdb to about 2018). The protocol used for the library was the immunoSEQ multiplex PCR assay. For TCR sequencing, RNA was extracted from every sample and reverse transcribed into cDNA to serve as template. In its TCRdb copy, this immuneACCESS table keeps in-frame sequences only and misses some clones. Where compared with another copy, unresolved V genes explain less than half of these, and the others have no known cause. This sample gives fewer than 150,000 clones in total; 35% to 40% of them show up just once. The ten largest clones take up over 3% of the sample. Sequenced material: CD4+ T cells sorted from blood. The source is a human donor with alopecia areata.

The V gene is TRBV5-4, the J gene TRBJ2-5; D call uncertain. The ends were cut back, 4 bases at V and 4 bases at J, with 11 bases in the middle. CDR1 SGHNT and CDR2 YYREEE come from the germline V gene (reference sequence). The CDR3 totals 13 residues. CDR3: CASSPRVSETQYF. CDR3 in DNA: TGTGCCAGCAGCCCACGGGTCTCAGAGACCCAGTACTTC.

This clone was counted between two and nine times. Here the CDR3 DNA reads TGCAGCGTTGTACCCAGGGACGAGGGCCTCTCGAACACCATATATTTT. Amino acid sequence: CSVVPRDEGLSNTIYF. The chain uses TRBV29-1 and TRBJ1-3; maybe TRBD1 (5 bases). The CDR3 spans 16 residues. V lost 4 bases and J lost 7, with 23 bases in between. Germline CDR1 reads SQVTM; CDR2 reads ANQGSEA.

This clone has more than one count but fewer than ten. V gene TRBV30 combines with J gene TRBJ2-4, with D tentatively TRBD2 (5 bases). Germline loops: CDR1 GTSNPN, CDR2 SVGIG (reference sequence). V shed 0 bases and J shed 7 bases, with 7 bases lying between them. The CDR3 extends over 12 amino acids. CDR3 nucleotide sequence: TGTGCCTGGAGTGTGAAGCGGAACATTCAGTACTTC. Amino acid sequence: CAWSVKRNIQYF.

The rearrangement uses TRBV18 and TRBJ2-7, with D tentatively TRBD2 (5 bases). This CDR3 has 15 residues. Between the trimmed V and J ends, which lost 3 bases and 5 bases, there was a span of 17 bases. Germline assignment: CDR1 KGHSH and CDR2 LQKENI. CDR3 residues: CASSPGGSKSHEQYF. In DNA, the CDR3 is TGTGCCAGCTCACCTGGAGGATCCAAGTCCCACGAGCAGTACTTC.

The chain links TRBV28 to TRBJ1-2; maybe TRBD1 (6 bases). CDR1 is MDHEN and CDR2 is SYDVKM in the germline V gene. The V end was cut by 5 bases, the J end by 0 bases, with 16 bases between. The CDR3 loop spans 16 amino acids. The CDR3 region is CASSPPGDLANYGYTF. The CDR3 DNA reads as TGTGCCAGCAGTCCCCCAGGGGATTTGGCTAACTATGGCTACACCTTC.

The rearrangement joins TRBV5-6 to TRBJ1-5, with TRBD1 as a possible D gene (6 bases). Germline CDR1 and CDR2: SGHDT and YYEEEE. CDR3 length: 16 residues. V lost 9 bases and J lost 3, with 22 bases in between. The CDR3 DNA reads TGTGCCATCGCGAGACCGGGACACTTTAACAATCAGCCCCAGCATTTT. Encoded protein: CAIARPGHFNNQPQHF.

The chain couples TRBV28 to TRBJ2-7, with D perhaps assigned TRBD1 or TRBD2 (6 bases each). V lost 7 bases and J 3 bases, leaving 22 bases between the germline ends. This CDR3 is built from 16 residues. Germline CDR1 reads MDHEN; CDR2 reads SYDVKM. CDR3 sequence reads: CASIVGGGQGRYEQYF. In nucleotides, the CDR3 is TGTGCCAGCATCGTGGGGGGCGGCCAGGGGCGCTACGAGCAGTACTTC.

This chain uses TRBV29-1 with TRBJ1-1; D uncertain. The V end lost 4 bases, the J end lost 0 bases, and 6 bases lay between the germline ends. CDR1 SQVTM and CDR2 ANQGSEA come from the germline V gene. The CDR3 has 12 amino acids. Here the CDR3 reads CSVVGVNTEAFF. Here the CDR3 DNA reads TGCAGCGTTGTGGGAGTGAACACTGAAGCTTTCTTT.

The V gene is TRBV4-3, the J gene TRBJ1-1; maybe TRBD1 (6 bases). Per germline, CDR1 LGHNA and CDR2 YSLEER. Trimming cost V 4 bases and J 5 bases, with 17 bases left between them. CDR3 length: 15 amino acids. CDR3 protein: CASSLSGTPGTEAFF. For the CDR3, the DNA is TGCGCCAGCAGCCTTTCCGGGACACCGGGGACTGAAGCTTTCTTT.